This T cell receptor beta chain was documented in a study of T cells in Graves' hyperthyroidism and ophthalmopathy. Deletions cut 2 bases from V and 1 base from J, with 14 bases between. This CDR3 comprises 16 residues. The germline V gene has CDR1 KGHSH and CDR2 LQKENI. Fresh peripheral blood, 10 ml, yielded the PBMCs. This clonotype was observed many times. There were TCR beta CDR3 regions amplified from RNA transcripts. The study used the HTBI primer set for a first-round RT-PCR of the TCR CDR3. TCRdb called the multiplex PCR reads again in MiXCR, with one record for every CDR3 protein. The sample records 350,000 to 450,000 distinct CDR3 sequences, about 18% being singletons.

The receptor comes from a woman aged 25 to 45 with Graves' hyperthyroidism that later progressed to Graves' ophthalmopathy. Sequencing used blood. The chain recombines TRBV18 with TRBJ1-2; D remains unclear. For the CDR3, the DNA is TGTGCCAGCTCACCAGTAAAGGGTCTCGGTAACTATGGCTACACCTTC. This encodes CASSPVKGLGNYGYTF.